A selection of T cell receptor beta chains follows, all from one sample in a study of blood T cell repertoires in COVID-19. The assay was immunoSEQ multiplex PCR, and TCRdb's table has in-frame clones only and misses some. The profile covers under 450,000 clones, with roughly 80% appearing a single time and approximately 5.4% taken by the ten largest. Specimen: PBMCs or T cells enriched from blood (not recorded which). The receptors here all came from a woman in her 50s who had recovered from COVID-19. CDR3s include the opening cysteine and the closing phenylalanine or tryptophan. D genes are given only for firm matches. Not every row has a clone size; where given, it reads once, few, many or a size class.

TRBV11-3	TRBJ2-7	.	.	CASSVNSYEQYF	TGTGCCAGCAGTGTCAACTCCTACGAGCAGTACTTC
TRBV5-1	TRBJ2-2	.	.	CASSFSRGGGTRAGELFF	TGCGCCAGCAGCTTCAGTAGAGGGGGCGGGACCCGAGCCGGGGAGCTGTTTTTT
TRBV29-1	TRBJ2-2	TRBD2	.	CSGVGTSGTGELFF	TGCAGCGGCGTGGGGACTAGCGGTACCGGGGAGCTGTTTTTT
TRBV19	TRBJ1-5	.	.	CASSISGRGDQPQHF	TGTGCCAGTAGTATTAGTGGTCGGGGAGATCAGCCCCAGCATTTT
TRBV5-1	TRBJ1-2	.	once	CASSLRPTDASGGYTF	TGCGCCAGCAGCTTGAGGCCCACCGACGCTTCGGGAGGCTACACCTTC
TRBV2	TRBJ1-1	TRBD1	.	CASRAGTGPRAFF	TGTGCCAGCAGGGCCGGGACAGGTCCGCGCGCTTTCTTT
TRBV6-2/TRBV6-3	TRBJ2-7	.	.	CASSPDTNSYEQYF	TGTGCCAGCAGTCCGGACACGAACTCCTACGAGCAGTACTTC
TRBV5-1	TRBJ1-1	TRBD1	.	CASSSGTGGWNTEAFF	TGCGCCAGCAGCTCCGGGACAGGGGGTTGGAACACTGAAGCTTTCTTT
TRBV6-5	TRBJ1-1	.	.	CASSYATANTEAFF	TGTGCCAGCAGTTACGCTACAGCGAACACTGAAGCTTTCTTT
TRBV6-5	TRBJ2-2	TRBD1	.	CASSWTGGTGELFF	TGTGCCAGCAGTTGGACAGGGGGAACCGGGGAGCTGTTTTTT
TRBV7-8	TRBJ2-1	.	.	CASSSNRDFVTYEQFF	TGTGCCAGCAGCTCGAACCGGGACTTCGTTACCTATGAGCAGTTCTTC
TRBV19	TRBJ2-4	TRBD1	.	CASSIGSGGSEWAKNIQYF	TGTGCCAGTAGTATAGGTTCAGGGGGCTCGGAATGGGCCAAAAACATTCAGTACTTC
TRBV7-2	TRBJ2-1	TRBD2	.	CASSLGWGGERNEQFF	TGTGCCAGCAGCTTAGGGTGGGGGGGAGAGCGAAATGAGCAGTTCTTC
TRBV10-1	TRBJ2-3	TRBD2	.	CASASGRDTQYF	TGCGCCAGCGCAAGCGGGAGAGATACGCAGTATTTT
TRBV6-1	TRBJ1-3	.	.	CASSDRVSSGNTIYF	TGTGCCAGCAGTGACAGGGTATCATCTGGAAACACCATATATTTT
TRBV5-6	TRBJ1-2	TRBD1	.	CASSLGPGTGNYGYTF	TGTGCCAGCAGCTTGGGTCCCGGGACAGGGAACTATGGCTACACCTTC
TRBV3-1/TRBV3-2	TRBJ1-2	.	.	CASSQGGAGGGYTF	TGTGCCAGCAGCCAAGGAGGGGCGGGGGGAGGCTACACCTTC
TRBV7-2	TRBJ2-5	.	few	CASSSGTAAPQETQYF	TGTGCCAGCAGTTCTGGGACTGCCGCACCCCAAGAGACCCAGTACTTC
TRBV9	TRBJ1-2	TRBD1	.	CASSVGALTGDYGYTF	TGTGCCAGCAGCGTAGGGGCACTGACAGGGGATTATGGCTACACCTTC
TRBV11-3	TRBJ1-2	TRBD1	.	CASSSRTGGYGYTF	TGTGCCAGCAGCTCCCGGACAGGGGGCTATGGCTACACCTTC
TRBV9	TRBJ2-3	TRBD2	.	CASSQPLAGRADTQYF	TGTGCCAGCAGCCAGCCTCTAGCGGGGCGGGCAGATACGCAGTATTTT
TRBV7-8	TRBJ1-5	.	.	CASSLLAGHSNQPQHF	TGTGCCAGCAGCTTACTGGCAGGTCATAGCAATCAGCCCCAGCATTTT
TRBV11-2	TRBJ2-5	.	.	CASSLRGETQYF	TGTGCCAGCAGCTTAAGGGGGGAGACCCAGTACTTC
TRBV10-3	TRBJ2-7	TRBD2	many	CAIRSGTSGYEQYF	TGTGCCATCAGATCCGGGACTAGCGGCTACGAGCAGTACTTC
TRBV7-3	TRBJ2-7	TRBD2	few	CASSLSGTSPYEQYF	TGTGCCAGCAGCTTAAGTGGGACTAGCCCCTACGAGCAGTACTTC
TRBV6-4	TRBJ1-5	.	.	CAIPFCQGNNQPQHF	TGTGCCATCCCCTTCTGTCAGGGGAACAATCAGCCCCAGCATTTT
TRBV3-1/TRBV3-2	TRBJ2-1	TRBD1	.	CASSPRTGEYNEQFF	TGTGCCAGCAGCCCCCGGACAGGAGAATACAATGAGCAGTTCTTC
TRBV5-4	TRBJ2-3	TRBD2	.	CASGAGVMEDTQYF	TGTGCCAGCGGCGCGGGAGTCATGGAAGATACGCAGTATTTT
TRBV5-1	TRBJ1-1	.	.	CASRSEGGRPNTEAFF	TGCGCCAGCAGATCAGAGGGTGGGAGGCCCAACACTGAAGCTTTCTTT
TRBV5-1	TRBJ2-1	TRBD1	.	CASSSDRGQVGNEQFF	TGCGCCAGCAGCTCGGACAGGGGGCAAGTCGGCAATGAGCAGTTCTTC
TRBV29-1	TRBJ2-7	TRBD2	.	CSGVGGLAGESEQYF	TGCAGCGGGGTAGGGGGACTAGCGGGAGAGAGCGAGCAGTACTTC
TRBV7-6	TRBJ2-1	.	few	CASRKASSYNEQFF	TGTGCCAGCAGGAAAGCAAGCTCCTACAATGAGCAGTTCTTC
TRBV5-5	TRBJ1-5	TRBD1	once	CASSLVDRGRNQPQHF	TGTGCCAGCAGCTTGGTGGACAGGGGTAGGAATCAGCCCCAGCATTTT
TRBV2	TRBJ1-2	.	.	CASSGGYGYTF	TGTGCCAGCAGTGGAGGGTACGGCTACACCTTC
TRBV27	TRBJ1-4	TRBD1	few	CASSFSGQGYEKLFF	TGTGCCAGCAGTTTTTCCGGACAGGGCTACGAAAAACTGTTTTTT
TRBV5-1	TRBJ1-1	.	.	CASSLAEDTEAFF	TGCGCCAGCAGCTTAGCAGAGGACACTGAAGCTTTCTTT
TRBV15	TRBJ1-4	TRBD1	.	CATSMGQGGEKLFF	TGTGCCACCAGCATGGGACAGGGGGGCGAAAAACTGTTTTTT
TRBV18	TRBJ2-5	.	once	CASSPALVSSQETQYF	TGTGCCAGCTCACCAGCGCTAGTCAGTAGCCAAGAGACCCAGTACTTC
TRBV9	TRBJ2-7	.	.	CASSPFGEVYEQYF	TGTGCCAGCAGCCCCTTCGGGGAGGTCTACGAGCAGTACTTC
TRBV2	TRBJ1-1	.	once	CASELGLMNTEAFF	TGTGCCAGCGAGTTGGGACTCATGAACACTGAAGCTTTCTTT
TRBV27	TRBJ1-2	.	once	CASSYLGRVGWENNYGYTF	TGTGCCAGCAGTTACCTGGGCCGTGTTGGCTGGGAGAATAACTATGGCTACACCTTC